Presented here are 2 T cell receptor beta chains from one specimen sequenced in a study of shared clonotypes between healthy human individuals. Profiling relied on immunoSEQ multiplex PCR, and the TCRdb table lists in-frame clones only, not all of them. This sample has some 1,600,000 clones, with 95% to 99% found just once. The sample taken for sequencing was naive CD4+ T cells sorted from blood. Subset of the sample: CD45RA+ positively selected. The receptor set was obtained from a man between 25 and 39 years old in good health.

This clone was seen once. The rearrangement joins TRBV2 to TRBJ2-2; D unclear. Trimming took off 6 bases at V and 0 bases at J, with 8 bases between the two ends. The CDR3 totals 14 residues. Germline CDR1 reads SNHLY; CDR2 reads FYNNEI. The CDR3, as DNA: TGTGCCAGCAGCAGAGAGACGAACACCGGGGAGCTGTTTTTT. Protein product: CASSRETNTGELFF.

The CDR3 loop is CASSLGSGLAETDTQYF. As DNA, the CDR3 is TGTGCCAGCAGCTTAGGAAGCGGACTAGCTGAAACAGATACGCAGTATTTT. The genes are TRBV7-6 and TRBJ2-3, with 8 bases matching TRBD2. CDR3 size: 17 residues. CDR1 and CDR2 (germline): SGHVS, FNYEAQ. Losses at the gene ends were 1 base for V and 3 bases for J; bases not matched to a gene: 9.